Shown below are 12 T cell receptor delta chains from a single sample sequenced in a study of Vδ1+ human thymocytes. Study-level findings and limits: Highly polyclonal TRG and TRD repertoires with Gaussian CDR3 length distributions appeared in thymus.

Their cognate antigens are unknown. The template was reverse-transcribed extracted RNA. CDR3 amplicons came from multiplex PCR with pooled V-gene forward and constant-region reverse primers. TCRdb fed the multiplex PCR reads into CATT to redo clone calling. The table includes around 56,000 delta-chain clones, less than 15% detected once. What was sequenced was Vdelta1+ gamma-delta thymocytes from the thymus. The subset was: FACS-sorted CD3+ TCRalphabeta- TCRVdelta1+ TCRVdelta2- thymocytes. The receptors stem from a girl less than two years old who had congenital heart surgery.

This clone was seen more than once but under ten times. J is TRDJ1 and V is TRDV1, with 10 bases that match TRDD3. The V gene's germline CDR1 is TSWWSYY and CDR2 QGS. J was trimmed by 3 bases and V by 5 bases; bases with no gene match: 24. This CDR3 spans 21 amino acids. Here the CDR3 reads CALGSTFPYRVLGDRSDKLIF. As DNA, the CDR3 is TGTGCTCTTGGGAGCACCTTTCCCTACCGCGTACTGGGGGATCGGTCCGATAAACTCATCTTT.

The chain joins TRDV1 to TRDJ1, with 7 bases that match TRDD3. Looked up from germline, CDR1 is TSWWSYY and CDR2 is QGS. The trim removed 1 base at V and 0 bases at J, leaving 17 bases unmatched. The CDR3 spans 20 residues. The CDR3: CALGERERVTGVLYTDKLIF. CDR3 nucleotide sequence: TGTGCTCTTGGGGAACGTGAGAGGGTTACTGGGGTGCTATACACCGATAAACTCATCTTT.

Only a few counts were recorded for this clone. The chain joins TRDV1 to TRDJ1, with 13 bases aligning to TRDD3. V dropped 1 base and J dropped 3; count of bases not matched to a gene: 38. This CDR3 spans 28 amino acids. Germline CDR1 TSWWSYY, CDR2 QGS. This CDR3 reads CALGEPSQYYDVNWGIRVGPYNADKLIF. CDR3 DNA sequence: TGTGCTCTTGGGGAACCGAGCCAGTATTACGACGTAAACTGGGGGATACGCGTGGGGCCCTATAACGCCGATAAACTCATCTTT.

The rearrangement uses TRDV1 and TRDJ1; tentatively, D is TRDD2 or TRDD3 (6 bases each). The germline V and J ends were trimmed by 0 bases and 1 base, with 12 bases remaining between them. The CDR3 contains 16 residues. The germline V gene encodes CDR1 TSWWSYY and CDR2 QGS. The CDR3, as DNA: TGTGCTCTTGGGGAACTTCCTACTGGGCCCACCGATAAACTCATCTTT. Protein: CALGELPTGPTDKLIF.

This clone was seen more than once but under ten times. The V gene is TRDV1, the J gene TRDJ2, with D perhaps TRDD2 (5 bases). CDR1 and CDR2 (germline): TSWWSYY, QGS. The V and J ends lost 2 bases and 0 bases respectively, with 7 bases between them. The CDR3 spans 15 residues. The CDR3 DNA sequence: TGTGCTCTTGGGGAAGCCCTTCCTTTGACAGCACAACTCTTCTTT. Protein: CALGEALPLTAQLFF.

The genes are TRDV2 and TRDJ1, with 10 bases lining up with TRDD3. With 0 bases clipped from V and 1 base from J, the junction kept 4 bases outside the gene matches. The CDR3 totals 16 residues. Germline V gene sequence: CDR1 GEAIGNYY, CDR2 EKD. In nucleotides, the CDR3 is TGTGCCTGTGACACCGGGGGGATACGGTTCACCGATAAACTCATCTTT. It is translated as CACDTGGIRFTDKLIF.

This clone was detected a few times. The V and J genes are TRDV1 and TRDJ1; the D is unclear. Trimming removed 2 bases at V and 0 bases at J, with 16 bases between. This CDR3 has 17 amino acids. The germline V gene encodes CDR1 TSWWSYY and CDR2 QGS. In nucleotides, the CDR3 is TGTGCTCTTGGGGAAGTCGTCCCACAGGTGTACACCGATAAACTCATCTTT. It encodes CALGEVVPQVYTDKLIF.

This clone was observed a handful of times. J is TRDJ1 and V is TRDV1, with 11 bases lining up with TRDD3. CDR1 is TSWWSYY, CDR2 QGS, per germline. CDR3 length equals 19 residues. With 2 bases clipped from V and 3 bases from J, the junction kept 14 bases outside the gene matches. CDR3 nucleotides: TGTGCTCTTGGGGAAGTGGGGGATACGCGTACGGATAAGGCCGATAAACTCATCTTT. Protein sequence: CALGEVGDTRTDKADKLIF.

Remarks on this clone: Other DNA sequences in this sample translate to the same CDR3. The rearrangement uses TRDV1 and TRDJ1; 7 bases line up with TRDD3. Trimming at V came to 0 bases and at J to 0 bases, leaving 4 bases not matched to a gene. The CDR3 runs 16 residues. The germline gives CDR1 TSWWSYY, CDR2 QGS. The CDR3, as DNA: TGTGCTCTTGGGGAACTTTTAGGGGGATACACCGATAAACTCATCTTT. As protein: CALGELLGGYTDKLIF.

This clone was observed a handful of times. V and J are TRDV1 and TRDJ1, with TRDD3 matching over 7 bases. The ends lost 2 bases at V and 4 bases at J; junction bases unmatched: 10. This CDR3 is built from 16 residues. The germline gives CDR1 TSWWSYY, CDR2 QGS. CDR3 sequence (DNA): TGTGCTCTTGGGGAATCTTTCGGGGATAATTTCGATAAACTCATCTTT. It translates to CALGESFGDNFDKLIF.

The V and J genes are TRDV1 and TRDJ1, with a possible D match to TRDD3 (6 bases). CDR1 is TSWWSYY, CDR2 QGS, per germline. With 0 bases removed from V and 1 base from J, the gap between germline ends came to 24 bases. This CDR3 has 20 amino acids. In DNA, the CDR3 is TGTGCTCTTGGGGAACTTCCGCGAGGGTGGATACTGCCGGCCACCGATAAACTCATCTTT. Amino acid sequence: CALGELPRGWILPATDKLIF.

As concerns this clone: Other DNA sequences in the same sample also yield this CDR3. The chain has TRDV1 and TRDJ1, with 7 bases lining up with TRDD3. This CDR3 is built from 17 residues. V was pared by 4 bases and J by 4 bases, with 15 bases of the junction left unmatched. Germline CDR1 is TSWWSYY and CDR2 is QGS. The CDR3 protein is CALGARGYGRSGDKLIF. CDR3 nucleotide sequence: TGTGCTCTTGGGGCGCGAGGATACGGCCGGTCAGGCGATAAACTCATCTTT.